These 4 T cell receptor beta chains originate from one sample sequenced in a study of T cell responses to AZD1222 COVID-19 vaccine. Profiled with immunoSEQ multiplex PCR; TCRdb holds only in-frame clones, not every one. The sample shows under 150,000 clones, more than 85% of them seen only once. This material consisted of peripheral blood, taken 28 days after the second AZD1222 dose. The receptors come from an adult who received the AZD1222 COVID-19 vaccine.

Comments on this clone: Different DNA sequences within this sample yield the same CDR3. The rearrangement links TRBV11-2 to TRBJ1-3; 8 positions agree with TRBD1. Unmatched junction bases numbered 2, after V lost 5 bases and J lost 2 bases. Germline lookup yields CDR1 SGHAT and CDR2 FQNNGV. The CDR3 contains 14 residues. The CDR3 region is CASSLDRAGNTIYF. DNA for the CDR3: TGTGCCAGCAGCCTGGACAGGGCTGGAAACACCATATATTTT.

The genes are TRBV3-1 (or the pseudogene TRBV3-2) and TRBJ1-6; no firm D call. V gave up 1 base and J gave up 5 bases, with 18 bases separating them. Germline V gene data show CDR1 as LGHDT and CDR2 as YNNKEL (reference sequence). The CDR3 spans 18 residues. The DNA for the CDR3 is TGTGCCAGCAGCCAAGGTTTACCCCCCCGGGGTAATAATTCACCCCTCCACTTT. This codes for CASSQGLPPRGNNSPLHF.

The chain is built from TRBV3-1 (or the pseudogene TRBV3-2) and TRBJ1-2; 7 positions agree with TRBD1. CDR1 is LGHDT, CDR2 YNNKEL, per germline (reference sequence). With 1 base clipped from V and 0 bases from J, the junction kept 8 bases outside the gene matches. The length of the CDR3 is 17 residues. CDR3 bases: TGTGCCAGCAGCCAAGCTCAGACAGGGACCTCTAACTATGGCTACACCTTC. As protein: CASSQAQTGTSNYGYTF.

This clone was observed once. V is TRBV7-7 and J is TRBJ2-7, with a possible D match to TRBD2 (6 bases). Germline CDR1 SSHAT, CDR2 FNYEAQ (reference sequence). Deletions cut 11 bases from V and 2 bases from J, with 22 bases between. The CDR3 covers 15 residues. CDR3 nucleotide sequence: TGTGCCCTCTCCGCCTGGGGCGGGGTACCCTACGAGCAGTACTTC. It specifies CALSAWGGVPYEQYF.